This T cell receptor beta chain was sequenced in a study of blood T cell repertoires in COVID-19. Turning to the study itself: Acute and convalescent COVID-19 samples came from the United States, Italy and Spain. In each case, the material was cDNA or gDNA derived from T cells, B-cell-depleted T cells, or PBMCs.

The authors' processing: Estimated nucleated cell counts came from reference gene primer amplification. The repertoire was sequenced with immunoSEQ multiplex PCR; TCRdb's copy has only in-frame clones and lacks some. The V and J calls and clone size come from that table; D and trimming were worked out from the DNA. Here the sample spans 95,000 to 150,000 clones, 80% being singletons. The clonotype comes from a man aged 55-75 years with active or convalescent COVID-19. The material sequenced was peripheral blood.

CDR3 DNA sequence: TGCGCCAGCACCCCCCGGGACAGGGGAGTAGGGAAGGCTGAAGCTTTCTTT. Translated: CASTPRDRGVGKAEAFF. The rearrangement joins TRBV5-1 to TRBJ1-1; 10 positions match TRBD1. V was pared by 6 bases and J by 6 bases, with 17 bases of the junction left unmatched. Germline V gene sequence: CDR1 SGHRS, CDR2 YFSETQ. The CDR3 loop spans 17 amino acids.